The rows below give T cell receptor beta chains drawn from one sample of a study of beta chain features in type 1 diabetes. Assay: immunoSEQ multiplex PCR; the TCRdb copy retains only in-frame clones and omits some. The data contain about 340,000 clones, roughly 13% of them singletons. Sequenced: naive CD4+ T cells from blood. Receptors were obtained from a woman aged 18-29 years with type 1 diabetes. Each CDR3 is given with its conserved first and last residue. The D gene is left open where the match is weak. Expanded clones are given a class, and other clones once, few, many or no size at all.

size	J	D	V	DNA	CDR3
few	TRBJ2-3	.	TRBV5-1	TGCGCCAGCAGCTCTGACATACCAAATACGCAGTATTTT	CASSSDIPNTQYF
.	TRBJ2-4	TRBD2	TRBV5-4	TGTGCCAGCAGCGGGGGCGGGGGGGCCAAAAACATTCAGTACTTC	CASSGGGGAKNIQYF
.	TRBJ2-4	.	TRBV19	TGTGCCAGTAGTATGGGCAGGGTAGCCAAAAACATTCAGTACTTC	CASSMGRVAKNIQYF
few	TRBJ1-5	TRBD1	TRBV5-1	TGCGCCAGCAGCTTGGGGGACAGAAATCAGCCCCAGCATTTT	CASSLGDRNQPQHF
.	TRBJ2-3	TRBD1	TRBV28	TGTGCCAGCAGGGGGACAGGGTATATTGATACGCAGTATTTT	CASRGTGYIDTQYF
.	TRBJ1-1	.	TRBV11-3	TGTGCCAGCAGCCCCCACATGAACACTGAAGCTTTCTTT	CASSPHMNTEAFF
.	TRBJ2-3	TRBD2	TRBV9	TGTGCCAGCAGCGTAGCGTTGGAGATAGCGGGATCGAGGCAGTATTTT	CASSVALEIAGSRQYF
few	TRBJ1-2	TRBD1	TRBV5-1	TGCGCCAGCAGCTGGGACAGGTGGGACTATGGCTACACCTTC	CASSWDRWDYGYTF
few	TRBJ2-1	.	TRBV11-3	TGTGCCAGCAGCTTAGGTGGGACAATCCACAATGAGCAGTTCTTC	CASSLGGTIHNEQFF
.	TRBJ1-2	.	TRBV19	TGTGCCAGTAGCCGTTCCCAGGGCGCAAGCTATGGCTACACCTTC	CASSRSQGASYGYTF
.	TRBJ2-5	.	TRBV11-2	TGTGCCAGCTTGGGCAGGGGCAGGGAGACCCAGTACTTC	CASLGRGRETQYF
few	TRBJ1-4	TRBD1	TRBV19	TGTGCCAGTAACAAGGACAGGGAAAACGAAAAACTGTTTTTT	CASNKDRENEKLFF
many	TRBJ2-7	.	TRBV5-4	TGTGCCAGCAGCTTGCCGACTAGCTACGAGCAGTACTTC	CASSLPTSYEQYF
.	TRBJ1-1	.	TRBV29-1	TGCAGCGTTGTATGGCGGGAATGGAGCACTGAAGCTTTCTTT	CSVVWREWSTEAFF
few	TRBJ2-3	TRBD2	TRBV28	TGTGCCAGCAGTTTATGGACTAGCGGGAGCACAGATACGCAGTATTTT	CASSLWTSGSTDTQYF
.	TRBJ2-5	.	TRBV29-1	TGCAGCGTCCTCCCACCTATTGAGGAGACCCAGTACTTC	CSVLPPIEETQYF
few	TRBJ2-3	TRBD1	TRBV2	TGTGCCAGAAGGGGGCAGAGCGATACGCAGTATTTT	CARRGQSDTQYF
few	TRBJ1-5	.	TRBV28	TGTGCCAGCAGTTTATCGGGGAGAGGTGCGGGGAATCAGCCCCAGCATTTT	CASSLSGRGAGNQPQHF
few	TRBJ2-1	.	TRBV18	TGTGCCAGCTCACTCGGGCTCCGTGACAGAAACAATGAGCAGTTCTTC	CASSLGLRDRNNEQFF
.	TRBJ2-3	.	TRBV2	TGTGCCAGCACCGTGGGGACTAGCACAGATACGCAGTATTTT	CASTVGTSTDTQYF
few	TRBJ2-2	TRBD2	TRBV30	TGTGCTAGCGGGAGGAACACCGGGGAGCTGTTTTTT	CASGRNTGELFF
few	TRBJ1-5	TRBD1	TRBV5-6	TGTGCCAGCAGCATCCTGGACAGGGCAAATCAGCCCCAGCATTTT	CASSILDRANQPQHF
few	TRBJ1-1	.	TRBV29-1	TGCAGCGGAACGGGACATCTGAACACTGAAGCTTTCTTT	CSGTGHLNTEAFF
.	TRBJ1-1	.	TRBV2	TGTGCCAGCAGGCCCCGGACAGAAATGAACACTGAAGCTTTCTTT	CASRPRTEMNTEAFF
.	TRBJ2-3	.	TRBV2	TGTGCCAGCAGCGTTCCAGATACGCAGTATTTT	CASSVPDTQYF
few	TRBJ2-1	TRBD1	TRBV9	TGTGCCAGCAGCCCTCGGACAGGCGTCAATGAGCAGTTCTTC	CASSPRTGVNEQFF
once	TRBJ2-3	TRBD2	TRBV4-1	TGCGCCAGCAGCCAAGATGGACTAGCGGGATTTTATACGCAGTATTTT	CASSQDGLAGFYTQYF
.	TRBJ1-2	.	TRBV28	TGTGCCAGCGGGCTCTATGGCTACACCTTC	CASGLYGYTF
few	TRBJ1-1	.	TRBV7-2	TGTGCCAGCAGCCAGAGTCAGGGCACTGAAGCTTTCTTT	CASSQSQGTEAFF
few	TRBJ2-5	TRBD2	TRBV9	TGTGCCAGCAGCGTAGCAGCGGGGACTAGCGGGCAAGAGACCCAGTACTTC	CASSVAAGTSGQETQYF
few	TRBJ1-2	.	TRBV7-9	TGTGCCAGCAGCGTCACAGGGAACTATGGCTACACCTTC	CASSVTGNYGYTF
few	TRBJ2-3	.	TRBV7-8	TGTGCCAGCAGCTTAGCGGGGGGAGATACGCAGTATTTT	CASSLAGGDTQYF